This is a list of T cell receptor beta chains from one sample in a study of regulatory T cells in long-lasting Graves disease. Each CDR3 protein gets one entry after TCRdb re-called the multiplex PCR reads with MiXCR. The data show about 540,000 distinct CDR3 sequences, less than 15% seen once. These records were also assigned to another study, of T cells in Graves' hyperthyroidism and ophthalmopathy.

This specimen consisted of peripheral blood mononuclear cells (PBMCs), obtained at new diagnosis, from a patient treated with antithyroid drugs. These receptors came from a man aged 25 to 40 with Graves disease. Both conserved end residues are part of each CDR3. The D gene is left open where the match is weak. Not every row has a clone size; where given, it reads once, few, many or a size class.

V	J	D	size	CDR3	DNA
TRBV3-1	TRBJ1-3	-	few	CASSQEGGGLGNTIYF	TGTGCCAGCAGCCAAGAAGGTGGGGGGCTTGGAAACACCATATATTTT
TRBV20-1	TRBJ2-3	-	few	CSARDARTDTQYF	TGCAGTGCTAGAGACGCACGCACAGATACGCAGTATTTT
TRBV12-3/TRBV12-4	TRBJ1-2	-	-	CASSSLHGYTF	TGTGCCAGCAGTTCCCTCCATGGCTACACCTTC
TRBV12-3/TRBV12-4	TRBJ1-1	-	many	CASRGPEFEAFF	TGTGCCAGCAGGGGGCCGGAGTTTGAAGCTTTCTTT
TRBV5-1	TRBJ2-1	TRBD2	-	CASSLAETSGGASSYNEQFF	TGCGCCAGCAGCTTGGCGGAGACTAGCGGGGGAGCTAGCTCCTACAATGAGCAGTTCTTC
TRBV6-2/TRBV6-3	TRBJ2-5	-	many	CASSEWGRTDQETQYF	TGTGCCAGCAGTGAATGGGGTCGGACGGACCAAGAGACCCAGTACTTC
TRBV20-1	TRBJ1-4	-	many	CSARGGPKKLFF	TGCAGTGCTAGGGGAGGACCAAAAAAACTGTTTTTT
TRBV20-1	TRBJ2-7	-	many	CSASGASSYEQYF	TGCAGTGCTAGCGGGGCTAGCTCCTACGAGCAGTACTTC
TRBV6-5	TRBJ2-7	TRBD1	-	CASSYRPGQGRIYEQYF	TGTGCCAGCAGTTACAGACCGGGACAGGGGAGGATCTACGAGCAGTACTTC
TRBV29-1	TRBJ2-1	TRBD1	many	CSVHRGPVDNEQFF	TGCAGCGTTCACAGGGGACCTGTTGACAATGAGCAGTTCTTC
TRBV11-3	TRBJ2-3	-	-	CASSLAGLTDSQYF	TGTGCCAGCAGCTTAGCGGGGTTGACAGATTCGCAGTATTTT
TRBV12-3/TRBV12-4	TRBJ2-5	TRBD1	many	CASSGTGRETQYF	TGTGCCAGCAGTGGGACAGGGAGGGAGACCCAGTACTTC
TRBV5-6	TRBJ1-2	-	once	CASSLYSGRYGYTF	TGTGCCAGCAGCTTGTATTCGGGCCGCTATGGCTACACCTTC
TRBV20-1	TRBJ2-1	TRBD2	many	CSADLTSGRDNEQFF	TGCAGTGCTGACTTAACTAGCGGGAGGGACAATGAGCAGTTCTTC
TRBV27	TRBJ1-5	-	many	CASSPDTASLNQPQHF	TGTGCCAGCAGTCCCGACACGGCAAGTTTGAATCAGCCCCAGCATTTT
TRBV12-3/TRBV12-4	TRBJ1-6	-	-	CASSLDWGSPLHF	TGTGCCAGCAGTTTAGATTGGGGTTCACCCCTCCACTTT
TRBV27	TRBJ1-2	-	many	CASTPGGGGPNYGYTF	TGTGCCAGCACCCCGGGGGGGGGCGGGCCTAACTATGGCTACACCTTC
TRBV29-1	TRBJ2-2	-	many	CSAIAQSSPGELFF	TGCAGCGCAATAGCCCAATCAAGCCCCGGGGAGCTGTTTTTT
TRBV20-1	TRBJ2-7	TRBD2	many	CSARGTSGIFYEQYF	TGCAGTGCTAGAGGAACTAGCGGGATATTCTACGAGCAGTACTTC
TRBV6-2/TRBV6-3	TRBJ1-2	TRBD1	many	CATTPTGGYGYTF	TGTGCCACAACACCGACAGGGGGCTATGGCTACACCTTC
TRBV19	TRBJ2-7	-	-	CATRGLGEQYF	TGTGCCACCCGAGGTCTGGGCGAGCAGTACTTC
TRBV2	TRBJ2-7	-	-	CASSFSSSSYEQYF	TGTGCCAGCAGCTTTAGCTCCAGCTCCTACGAGCAGTACTTC
TRBV7-9	TRBJ2-7	TRBD2	many	CASSPLWGGGYEQYF	TGTGCCAGCAGCCCCCTGTGGGGGGGAGGTTACGAGCAGTACTTC
TRBV6-1	TRBJ1-2	-	many	CASILGRQGKYGYTF	-
TRBV7-8	TRBJ2-7	-	many	CASSFSTGNSYEQYF	TGTGCCAGCAGCTTCTCTACAGGTAACTCCTACGAGCAGTACTTC
TRBV6-1	TRBJ1-2	-	many	CASSEALDGYTF	TGTGCCAGCAGTGAAGCGCTTGATGGCTACACCTTC
TRBV18	TRBJ2-1	-	many	CASSPNPGSHNEQFF	TGTGCCAGCTCACCAAACCCCGGGAGCCACAATGAGCAGTTCTTC
TRBV11-2	TRBJ2-1	TRBD2	many	CASIGREHDYNEQFF	TGTGCCAGCATCGGGCGGGAGCATGATTACAATGAGCAGTTCTTC